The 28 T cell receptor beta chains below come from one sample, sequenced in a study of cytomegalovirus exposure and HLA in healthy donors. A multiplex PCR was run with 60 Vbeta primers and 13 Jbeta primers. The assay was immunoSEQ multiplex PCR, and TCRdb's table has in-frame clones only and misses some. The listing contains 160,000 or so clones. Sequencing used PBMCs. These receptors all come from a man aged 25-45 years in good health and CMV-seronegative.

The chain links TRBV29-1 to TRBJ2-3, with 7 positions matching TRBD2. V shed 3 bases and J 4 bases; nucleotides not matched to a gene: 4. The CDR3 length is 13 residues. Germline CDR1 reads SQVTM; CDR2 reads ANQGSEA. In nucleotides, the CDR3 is TGCAGCGTTGAGGGAGGGAACGCAGATACGCAGTATTTT. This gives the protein CSVEGGNADTQYF.

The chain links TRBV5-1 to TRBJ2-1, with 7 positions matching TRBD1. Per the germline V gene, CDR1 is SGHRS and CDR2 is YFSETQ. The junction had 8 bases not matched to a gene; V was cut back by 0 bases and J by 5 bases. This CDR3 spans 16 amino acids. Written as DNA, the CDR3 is TGCGCCAGCAGCTTGGCCCCGGGACAGAACAACAATGAGCAGTTCTTC. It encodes CASSLAPGQNNNEQFF.

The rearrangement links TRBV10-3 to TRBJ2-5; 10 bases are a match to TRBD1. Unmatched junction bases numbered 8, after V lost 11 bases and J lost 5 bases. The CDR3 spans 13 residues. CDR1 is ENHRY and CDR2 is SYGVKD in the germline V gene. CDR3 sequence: CAPRRDRGETQYF. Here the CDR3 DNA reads TGTGCCCCCCGCCGGGACAGGGGCGAGACCCAGTACTTC.

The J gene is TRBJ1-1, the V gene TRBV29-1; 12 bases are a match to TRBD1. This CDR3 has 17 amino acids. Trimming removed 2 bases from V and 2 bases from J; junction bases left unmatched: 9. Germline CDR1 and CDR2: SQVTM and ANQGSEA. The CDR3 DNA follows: TGCAGCGTTGAATCCCGGGACAGGGGGCCGTTCAACACTGAAGCTTTCTTT. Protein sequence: CSVESRDRGPFNTEAFF.

DNA for the CDR3: TGTGCCAGCAGCATGGACAGGGTATCGCAGTATTTT. Amino acid sequence: CASSMDRVSQYF. V is TRBV7-2 and J is TRBJ2-3, with 8 bases fitting TRBD1. Germline loops: CDR1 SGHTA, CDR2 FQGNSA. V was pared by 5 bases and J by 10 bases, with 5 bases of the junction left unmatched. The CDR3 is made up of 12 amino acids.

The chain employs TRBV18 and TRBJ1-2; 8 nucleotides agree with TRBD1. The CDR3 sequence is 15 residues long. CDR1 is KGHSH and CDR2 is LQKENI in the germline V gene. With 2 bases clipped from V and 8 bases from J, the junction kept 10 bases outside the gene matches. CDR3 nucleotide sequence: TGTGCCAGCTCACCAAGCCGGACAGGGCGCACCGGCTACACCTTC. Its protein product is CASSPSRTGRTGYTF.

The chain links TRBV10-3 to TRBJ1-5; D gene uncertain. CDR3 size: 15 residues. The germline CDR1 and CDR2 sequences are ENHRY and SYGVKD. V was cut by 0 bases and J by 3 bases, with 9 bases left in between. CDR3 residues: CAISESRTYNQPQHF. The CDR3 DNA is TGTGCCATCAGTGAGTCGAGGACTTACAATCAGCCCCAGCATTTT.

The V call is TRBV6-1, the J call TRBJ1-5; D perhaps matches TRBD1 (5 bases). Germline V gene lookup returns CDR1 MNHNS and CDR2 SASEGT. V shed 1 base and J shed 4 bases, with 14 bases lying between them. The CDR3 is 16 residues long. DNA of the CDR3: TGTGCCAGCAGTGAAGGTTTTGGGGCAGGGAATCAGCCCCAGCATTTT. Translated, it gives CASSEGFGAGNQPQHF.

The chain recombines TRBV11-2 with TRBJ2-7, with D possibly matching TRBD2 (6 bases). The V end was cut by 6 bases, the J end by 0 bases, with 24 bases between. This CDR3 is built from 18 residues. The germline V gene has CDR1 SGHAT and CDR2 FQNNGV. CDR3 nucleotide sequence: TGTGCCAGCAGATCTATGATCGGGGCTAGCGCTGCCTCCTACGAGCAGTACTTC. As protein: CASRSMIGASAASYEQYF.

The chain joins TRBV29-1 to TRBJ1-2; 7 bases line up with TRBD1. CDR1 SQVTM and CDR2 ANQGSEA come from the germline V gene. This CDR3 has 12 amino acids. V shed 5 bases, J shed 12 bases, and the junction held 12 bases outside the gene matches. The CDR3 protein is CSVQGGAGKDTF. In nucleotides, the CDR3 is TGCAGCGTTCAGGGGGGTGCAGGGAAAGACACCTTC.

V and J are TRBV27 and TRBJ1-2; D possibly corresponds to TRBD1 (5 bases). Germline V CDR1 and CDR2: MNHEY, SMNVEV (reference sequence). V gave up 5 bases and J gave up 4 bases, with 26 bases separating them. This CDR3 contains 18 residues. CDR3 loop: CASSTRGRGAASLYGYTF. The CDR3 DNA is TGTGCCAGCAGTACTCGGGGGAGAGGGGCGGCCTCCCTCTATGGCTACACCTTC.

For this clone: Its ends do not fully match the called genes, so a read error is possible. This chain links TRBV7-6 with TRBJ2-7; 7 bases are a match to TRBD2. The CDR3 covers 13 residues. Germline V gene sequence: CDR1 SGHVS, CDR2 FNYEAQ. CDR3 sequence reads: CTSSYLREYEQYF. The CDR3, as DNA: TGTACCAGCAGCTACTTGCGGGAGTACGAGCAGTACTTC.

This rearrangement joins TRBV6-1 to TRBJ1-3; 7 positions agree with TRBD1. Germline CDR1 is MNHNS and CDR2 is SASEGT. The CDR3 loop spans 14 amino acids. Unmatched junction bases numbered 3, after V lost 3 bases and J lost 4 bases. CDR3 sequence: CASSDQGEGNTIYF. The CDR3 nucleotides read TGTGCCAGCAGTGACCAGGGGGAGGGAAACACCATATATTTT.

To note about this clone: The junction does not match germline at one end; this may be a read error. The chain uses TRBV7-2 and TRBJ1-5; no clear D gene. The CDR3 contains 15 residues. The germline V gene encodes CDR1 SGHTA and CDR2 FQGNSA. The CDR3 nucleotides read TGTGCCAGCAGCTTAGTAGTGGGCAGCAATCAGCCCCGGCATTTT. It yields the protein CASSLVVGSNQPRHF.

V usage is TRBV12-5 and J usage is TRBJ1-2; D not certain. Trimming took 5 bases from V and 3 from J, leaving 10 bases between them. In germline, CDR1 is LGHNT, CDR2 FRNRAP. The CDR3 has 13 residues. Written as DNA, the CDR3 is TGTGCTAGTGGTACGGCCCGGGACTATGGCTACACCTTC. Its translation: CASGTARDYGYTF.

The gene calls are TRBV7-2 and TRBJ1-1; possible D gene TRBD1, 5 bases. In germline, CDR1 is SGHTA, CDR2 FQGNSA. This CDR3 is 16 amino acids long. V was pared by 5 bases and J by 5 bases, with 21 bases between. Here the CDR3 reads CASSTNPGVLRTEAFF. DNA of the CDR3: TGTGCCAGCAGCACAAATCCGGGGGTTTTGAGGACTGAAGCTTTCTTT.

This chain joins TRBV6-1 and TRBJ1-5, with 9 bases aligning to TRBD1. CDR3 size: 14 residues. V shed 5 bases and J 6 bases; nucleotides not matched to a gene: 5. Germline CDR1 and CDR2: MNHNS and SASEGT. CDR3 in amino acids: CASSRTGAGQPQHF. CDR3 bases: TGTGCCAGCAGTCGGACAGGGGCGGGTCAGCCCCAGCATTTT.

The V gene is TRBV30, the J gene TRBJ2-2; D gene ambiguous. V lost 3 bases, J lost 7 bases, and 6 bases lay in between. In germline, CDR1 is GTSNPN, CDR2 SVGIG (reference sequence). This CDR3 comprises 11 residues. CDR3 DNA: TGTGCCTGGAGACTGTTCGGGGAGCTGTTTTTT. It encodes CAWRLFGELFF.

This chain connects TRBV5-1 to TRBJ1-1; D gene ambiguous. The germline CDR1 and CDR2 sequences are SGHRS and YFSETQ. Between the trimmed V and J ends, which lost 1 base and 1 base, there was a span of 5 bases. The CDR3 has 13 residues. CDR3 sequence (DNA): TGCGCCAGCAGCTTGACAGAGAACACTGAAGCTTTCTTT. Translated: CASSLTENTEAFF.

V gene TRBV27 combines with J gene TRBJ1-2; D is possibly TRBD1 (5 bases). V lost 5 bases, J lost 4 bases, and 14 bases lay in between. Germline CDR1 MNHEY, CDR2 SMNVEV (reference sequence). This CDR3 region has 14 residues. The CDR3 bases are TGTGCCAGCAGTGGTAAACAGGAAATCTATGGCTACACCTTC. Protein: CASSGKQEIYGYTF.

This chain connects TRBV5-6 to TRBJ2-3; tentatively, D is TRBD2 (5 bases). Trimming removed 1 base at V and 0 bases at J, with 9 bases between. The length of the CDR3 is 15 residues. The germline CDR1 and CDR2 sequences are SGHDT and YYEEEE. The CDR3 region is CASSLQWESTDTQYF. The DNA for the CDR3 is TGTGCCAGCAGCTTGCAATGGGAGAGCACAGATACGCAGTATTTT.

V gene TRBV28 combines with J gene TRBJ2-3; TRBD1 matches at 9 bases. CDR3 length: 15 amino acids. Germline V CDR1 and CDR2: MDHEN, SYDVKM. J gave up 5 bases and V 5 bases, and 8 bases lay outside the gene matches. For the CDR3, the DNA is TGTGCCAGCAGTAAAAACAGGGGGCAGATAGATACGCAGTATTTT. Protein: CASSKNRGQIDTQYF.

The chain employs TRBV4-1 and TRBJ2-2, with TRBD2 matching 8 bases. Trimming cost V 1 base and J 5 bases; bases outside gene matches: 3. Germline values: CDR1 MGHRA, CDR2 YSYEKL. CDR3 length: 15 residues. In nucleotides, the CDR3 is TGCGCCAGCAGCCAAGTTTCTAGCGGGACCGGGGAGCTGTTTTTT. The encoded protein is CASSQVSSGTGELFF.

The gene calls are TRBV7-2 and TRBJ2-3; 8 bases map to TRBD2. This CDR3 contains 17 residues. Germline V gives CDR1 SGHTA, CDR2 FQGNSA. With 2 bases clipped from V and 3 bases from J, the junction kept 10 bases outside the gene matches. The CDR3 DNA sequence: TGTGCCAGCAGCTTATGGACTAGCCGTCGAGATACAGATACGCAGTATTTT. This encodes CASSLWTSRRDTDTQYF.

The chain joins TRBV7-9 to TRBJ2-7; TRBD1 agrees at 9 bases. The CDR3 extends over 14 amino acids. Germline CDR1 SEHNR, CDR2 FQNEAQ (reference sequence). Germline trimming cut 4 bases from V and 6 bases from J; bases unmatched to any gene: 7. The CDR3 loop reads CASSYRDRDREQYF. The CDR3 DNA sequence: TGTGCCAGCAGCTACCGGGACAGGGACCGCGAGCAGTACTTC.

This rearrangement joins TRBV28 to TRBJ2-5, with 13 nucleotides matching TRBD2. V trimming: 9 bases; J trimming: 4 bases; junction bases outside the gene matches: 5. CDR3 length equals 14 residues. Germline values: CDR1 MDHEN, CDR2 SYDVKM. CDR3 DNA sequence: TGTGCCAGTAGGACTAGCGGGAGTGGAGAGACCCAGTACTTC. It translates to CASRTSGSGETQYF.

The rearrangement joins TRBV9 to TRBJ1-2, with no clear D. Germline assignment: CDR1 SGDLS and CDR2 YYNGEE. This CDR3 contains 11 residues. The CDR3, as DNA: TGTGCGTCCGCGCGGGCCTTTGGCTACACCTTC. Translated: CASARAFGYTF.

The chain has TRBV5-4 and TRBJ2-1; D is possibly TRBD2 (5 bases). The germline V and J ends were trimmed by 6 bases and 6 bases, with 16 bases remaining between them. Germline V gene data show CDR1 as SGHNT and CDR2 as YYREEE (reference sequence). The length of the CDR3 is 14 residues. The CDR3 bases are TGTGCCAGCACCTCGCGGGCGCGACCCAATGAGCAGTTCTTC. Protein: CASTSRARPNEQFF. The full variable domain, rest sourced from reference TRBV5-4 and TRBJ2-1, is ETGVTQSPTHLIKTRGQQVTLRCSSQSGHNTVSWYQQALGQGPQFIFQYYREEENGRGNFPPRFSGLQFPNYSSELNVNALELDDSALYLCASTSRARPNEQFFGPGTRLTVL.